The 22 T cell receptor beta chains listed next were all sequenced from one sample in a study of long-term antiretroviral therapy in people with HIV. The run of the v3.0 immunoSEQ assay was at survey level. Only in-frame clones appear in the TCRdb table, and some are missing; sequencing was by immunoSEQ multiplex PCR. The repertoire holds around 23,000 clones, with more than 80% as singletons. Sequencing used unsorted PBMCs, obtained 0.5 years before starting antiretroviral therapy. Receptors originate from a man in his forties or fifties with HIV.

The chain recombines TRBV7-2 with TRBJ2-2, with D possibly matching TRBD1 (5 bases). The CDR3 has 14 amino acids. V shed 5 bases and J shed 2 bases, with 9 bases lying between them. The germline V gene encodes CDR1 SGHTA and CDR2 FQGNSA. In DNA form, the CDR3 reads TGTGCCAGCAGCCCCCAGGGTAACACCGGGGAGCTGTTTTTT. Translating it yields CASSPQGNTGELFF.

The count of this clone is one. This chain connects TRBV7-9 to TRBJ2-1, with D perhaps TRBD1 or TRBD2 (5 bases each). Trimming stripped 5 bases from V and 7 bases from J, with 24 bases between. This CDR3 has 17 amino acids. Germline CDR1 reads SEHNR; CDR2 reads FQNEAQ (reference sequence). The CDR3 DNA sequence: TGTGCCAGCAGCCGCTTCCTTGTTCAGACGGGGCTAAATGAGCAGTTCTTC. Translation: CASSRFLVQTGLNEQFF.

The gene calls are TRBV10-3 and TRBJ1-2, with D maybe TRBD1 (5 bases). V dropped 3 bases and J dropped 3 bases, with 17 bases sitting between them. The CDR3 totals 16 residues. CDR1 is ENHRY and CDR2 is SYGVKD in the germline V gene. The CDR3 DNA reads as TGTGCCATCAGTGACCCGGGACGGTCTGTGGACTATGGCTACACCTTC. Its protein product is CAISDPGRSVDYGYTF.

The chain couples TRBV9 to TRBJ1-2; D might be TRBD1 (5 bases). The CDR3 is made up of 15 amino acids. Germline-derived CDR1 and CDR2 are SGDLS and YYNGEE. V was shortened by 3 bases and J by 0 bases, with 12 bases between the two germline ends. CDR3 loop: CASSAQGLSNYGYTF. The CDR3, as DNA: TGTGCCAGCAGCGCCCAGGGACTGTCTAACTATGGCTACACCTTC.

The rearrangement uses TRBV11-2 and TRBJ2-5; no definite D call. Matching the DNA end better, TRBJ2-7 makes the J call doubtful. Germline V gives CDR1 SGHAT, CDR2 FQNNGV. The CDR3 has 15 amino acids. Here the CDR3 reads CASSFPSAGSYEQYF. The CDR3 bases are TGTGCCAGCAGCTTTCCTTCCGCCGGCTCCTACGAGCAGTACTTC.

This rearrangement joins TRBV5-1 to TRBJ2-2, with a tentative D call TRBD2 (6 bases). Trimming removed 6 bases at V and 5 bases at J, with 20 bases between. The CDR3 contains 16 residues. CDR1 and CDR2 from the germline V gene are SGHRS and YFSETQ. The CDR3 sequence: CASKGGLSAGTGELFF. The CDR3 DNA sequence: TGCGCCAGCAAGGGAGGTCTGAGTGCGGGTACCGGGGAGCTGTTTTTT.

This clone appeared once. This chain uses TRBV25-1 with TRBJ2-3; D gene uncertain. Trimming removed 6 bases at V and 0 bases at J, with 13 bases between. The CDR3 length is 15 residues. Germline CDR1 MGHDK, CDR2 SYGVNS. CDR3 DNA: TGTGCCAGCAGCTCAGACGTGGGAAGCACAGATACGCAGTATTTT. Its translation is CASSSDVGSTDTQYF.

The J gene is TRBJ1-1, the V gene TRBV28; D is perhaps TRBD1 (5 bases). The CDR3 has 10 amino acids. CDR1 is MDHEN and CDR2 is SYDVKM in the germline V gene. Trimming took off 6 bases at V and 14 bases at J, with 13 bases between the two ends. The CDR3 region has the DNA TGTGCCAGCAGCCGCCGGGGGGAGTTCTTT. Protein product: CASSRRGEFF.

V gene TRBV6-5 combines with J gene TRBJ2-7, with D tentatively TRBD1 (5 bases). This CDR3 is built from 14 residues. CDR1 and CDR2 (germline): MNHEY, SVGAGI. V was cut by 1 base and J by 2 bases, with 9 bases left in between. The CDR3 region is CASSYLEGAYEQYF. CDR3 bases: TGTGCCAGCAGTTACTTGGAAGGGGCCTACGAGCAGTACTTC.

V is TRBV2 and J is TRBJ2-5, with 10 bases aligning to TRBD1. This CDR3 spans 13 amino acids. CDR1 and CDR2 (germline): SNHLY, FYNNEI. J was trimmed by 5 bases and V by 11 bases; bases with no gene match: 8. CDR3 in DNA: TGTGCCTCTTTGACAGGGGGCCGGGAGACCCAGTACTTC. Amino acids: CASLTGGRETQYF.

DNA of the CDR3: TGCGCCAGCAGCTTGGCCTTAGGGGCAGGGGCGGATTCACCCCTCCACTTT. Its protein product is CASSLALGAGADSPLHF. The J gene is TRBJ1-6, the V gene TRBV5-1; TRBD1 might be the D (6 bases). This CDR3 has 17 residues. Trimming removed 0 bases at V and 8 bases at J, with 18 bases between. Germline values: CDR1 SGHRS, CDR2 YFSETQ.

The CDR3 loop is CASRRDSLSTDTQYF. DNA for the CDR3: TGTGCCAGCAGGCGGGACAGCCTTAGCACAGATACGCAGTATTTT. This chain uses TRBV5-4 with TRBJ2-3; tentatively, D is TRBD1 (7 bases). Germline-derived CDR1 and CDR2 are SGHNT and YYREEE (reference sequence). The CDR3 is made up of 15 amino acids. V lost 5 bases and J 0 bases, leaving 13 bases between the germline ends.

This chain joins TRBV27 and TRBJ1-2, with D unresolved. Germline loops: CDR1 MNHEY, CDR2 SMNVEV (reference sequence). V gave up 3 bases and J gave up 8 bases, with 31 bases separating them. This CDR3 comprises 19 residues. The chain's CDR3 is CASSFGRSGVGPFLFGYTF. The CDR3 DNA follows: TGTGCCAGCAGTTTTGGTCGGTCGGGCGTCGGGCCGTTCCTCTTCGGCTACACCTTC.

This clone was observed once. V usage is TRBV10-3 and J usage is TRBJ1-1; no definite D call. V dropped 2 bases and J dropped 7 bases, with 5 bases sitting between them. The germline V gene encodes CDR1 ENHRY and CDR2 SYGVKD. The CDR3 consists of 11 residues. CDR3 residues: CAISESREAFF. In DNA form, the CDR3 reads TGTGCCATCAGTGAGAGCCGTGAAGCTTTCTTT.

The chain joins TRBV5-1 to TRBJ2-6; TRBD2 matches 8 bases. J gave up 4 bases and V 3 bases, and 9 bases lay outside the gene matches. The CDR3 runs to 17 residues. From germline, CDR1 is SGHRS and CDR2 YFSETQ. Here the CDR3 reads CASSYRGGPGGANVLTF. The CDR3 DNA sequence: TGCGCCAGCAGCTACCGGGGGGGCCCGGGAGGGGCCAACGTCCTGACTTTC. The full variable domain, rest sourced from reference TRBV5-1 and TRBJ2-6, is KAGVTQTPRYLIKTRGQQVTLSCSPISGHRSVSWYQQTPGQGLQFLFEYFSETQRNKGNFPGRFSGRQFSNSRSEMNVSTLELGDSALYLCASSYRGGPGGANVLTFGAGSRLTVL.

The chain combines TRBV5-6 with TRBJ2-5; D might be TRBD1 or TRBD2, each matching 7 bases. The germline V gene has CDR1 SGHDT and CDR2 YYEEEE. Trimming stripped 2 bases from V and 9 bases from J, with 14 bases between. This CDR3 spans 13 amino acids. CDR3: CASSLRQGGAQYF. The CDR3 DNA reads as TGTGCCAGCAGCTTACGGCAGGGGGGGGCCCAGTACTTC.

The chain links TRBV19 to TRBJ2-7; 10 bases map to TRBD2. The germline V gene encodes CDR1 LNHDA and CDR2 SQIVND (reference sequence). Trimming removed 3 bases from V and 4 bases from J; junction bases left unmatched: 3. The CDR3 extends over 14 amino acids. In DNA, the CDR3 is TGTGCCAGTAGTATGGCTAGCGGGGGATACGAGCAGTACTTC. Encoded protein: CASSMASGGYEQYF.

The rearrangement links TRBV9 to TRBJ2-7; D not resolved. V was pared by 0 bases and J by 2 bases, with 12 bases between. The CDR3 is 15 residues long. Germline V gene lookup returns CDR1 SGDLS and CDR2 YYNGEE. CDR3 amino acids: CASSVGAINTYEQYF. CDR3 nucleotide sequence: TGTGCCAGCAGCGTAGGGGCCATAAATACCTACGAGCAGTACTTC.

This sequence joins TRBV9 and TRBJ2-3; 10 positions match TRBD2. This CDR3 is built from 15 residues. V dropped 0 bases and J dropped 6; count of bases not matched to a gene: 4. Germline CDR1 SGDLS, CDR2 YYNGEE. The CDR3 reads CASSVEQRGGDTQYF. As DNA, the CDR3 is TGTGCCAGCAGCGTAGAGCAGCGGGGGGGGGATACGCAGTATTTT. The full variable domain, rest sourced from reference TRBV9 and TRBJ2-3, is DSGVTQTPKHLITATGQRVTLRCSPRSGDLSVYWYQQSLDQGLQFLIQYYNGEERAKGNILERFSAQQFPDLHSELNLSSLELGDSALYFCASSVEQRGGDTQYFGPGTRLTVL.

The count of this clone is one. The CDR3 DNA follows: TGTGCCAGCAGCTTTCACAGGATGGATTCACCCCTCCACTTT. It specifies CASSFHRMDSPLHF. This rearrangement joins TRBV11-2 to TRBJ1-6; D is perhaps TRBD1 (5 bases). Trimming stripped 3 bases from V and 8 bases from J, with 11 bases between. Germline CDR1 SGHAT, CDR2 FQNNGV. The CDR3 consists of 14 residues.

In DNA form, the CDR3 reads TGTGCCAGCAGCTTGAGACAGGGGGCTTACGAGCAGTACTTC. Translated, it gives CASSLRQGAYEQYF. This chain links TRBV5-4 with TRBJ2-7, with 10 nucleotides matching TRBD1. Per germline, CDR1 SGHNT and CDR2 YYREEE (reference sequence). J was trimmed by 4 bases and V by 1 base; bases with no gene match: 2. The CDR3 is made up of 14 amino acids.

This chain links TRBV6-6 with TRBJ1-1, with D unresolved. This CDR3 region has 15 residues. Germline lookup yields CDR1 MNHNY and CDR2 SVGAGI (reference sequence). V dropped 8 bases and J dropped 0 bases, with 16 bases sitting between them. This chain's CDR3 is CASQDRFHLNTEAFF. Written as DNA, the CDR3 is TGTGCCAGCCAGGACCGTTTCCATTTGAACACTGAAGCTTTCTTT.